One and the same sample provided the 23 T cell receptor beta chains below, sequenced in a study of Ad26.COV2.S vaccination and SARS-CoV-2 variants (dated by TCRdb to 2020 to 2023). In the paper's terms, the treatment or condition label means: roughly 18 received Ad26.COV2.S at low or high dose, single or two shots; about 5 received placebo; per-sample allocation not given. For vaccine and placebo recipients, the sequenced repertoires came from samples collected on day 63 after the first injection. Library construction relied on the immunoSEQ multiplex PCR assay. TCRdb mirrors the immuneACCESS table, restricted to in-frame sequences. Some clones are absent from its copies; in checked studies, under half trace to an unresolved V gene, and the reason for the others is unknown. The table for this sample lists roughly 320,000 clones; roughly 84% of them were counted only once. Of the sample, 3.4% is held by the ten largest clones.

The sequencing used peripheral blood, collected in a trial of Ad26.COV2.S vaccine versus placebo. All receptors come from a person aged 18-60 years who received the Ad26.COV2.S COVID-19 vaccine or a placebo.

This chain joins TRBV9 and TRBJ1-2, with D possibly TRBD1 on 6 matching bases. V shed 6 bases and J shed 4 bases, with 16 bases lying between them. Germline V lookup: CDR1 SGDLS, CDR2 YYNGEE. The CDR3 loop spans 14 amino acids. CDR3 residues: CASNWGGHSYGYTF. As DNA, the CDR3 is TGTGCCAGCAACTGGGGGGGGCACAGCTATGGCTACACCTTC.

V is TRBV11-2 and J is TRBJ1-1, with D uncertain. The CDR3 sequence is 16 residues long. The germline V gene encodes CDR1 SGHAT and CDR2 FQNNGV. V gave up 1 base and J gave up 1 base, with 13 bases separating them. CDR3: CASSLVFGLGNTEAFF. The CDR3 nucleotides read TGTGCCAGCAGCTTAGTTTTTGGTTTAGGGAACACTGAAGCTTTCTTT.

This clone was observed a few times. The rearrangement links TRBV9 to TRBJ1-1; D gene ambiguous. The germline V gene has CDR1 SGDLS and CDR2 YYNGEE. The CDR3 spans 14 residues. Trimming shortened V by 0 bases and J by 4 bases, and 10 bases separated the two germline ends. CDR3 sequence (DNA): TGTGCCAGCAGCGTAGAAGCGGAGGGCACTGAAGCTTTCTTT. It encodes CASSVEAEGTEAFF.

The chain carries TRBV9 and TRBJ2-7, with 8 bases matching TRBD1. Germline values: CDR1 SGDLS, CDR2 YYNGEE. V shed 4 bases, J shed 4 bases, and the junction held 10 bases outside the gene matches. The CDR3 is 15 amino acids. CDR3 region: CASSISQGAAYEQYF. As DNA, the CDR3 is TGTGCCAGCAGCATCTCGCAGGGGGCAGCGTACGAGCAGTACTTC.

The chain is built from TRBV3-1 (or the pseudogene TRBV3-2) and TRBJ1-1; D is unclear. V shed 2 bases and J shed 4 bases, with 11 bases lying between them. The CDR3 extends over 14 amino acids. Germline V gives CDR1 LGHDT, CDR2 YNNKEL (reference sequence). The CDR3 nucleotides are TGTGCCAGCAGCCAATCGTCGGGGTCCACTGAAGCTTTCTTT. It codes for CASSQSSGSTEAFF.

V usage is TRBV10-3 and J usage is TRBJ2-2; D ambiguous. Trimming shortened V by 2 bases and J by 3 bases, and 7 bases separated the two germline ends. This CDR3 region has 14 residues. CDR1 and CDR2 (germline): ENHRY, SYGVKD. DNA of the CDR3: TGTGCCATCAGTGAGGACCAACACACCGGGGAGCTGTTTTTT. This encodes CAISEDQHTGELFF.

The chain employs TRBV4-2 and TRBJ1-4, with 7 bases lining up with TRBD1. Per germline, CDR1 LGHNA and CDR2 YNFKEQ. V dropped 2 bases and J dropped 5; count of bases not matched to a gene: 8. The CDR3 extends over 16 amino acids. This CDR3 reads CASSQNRPGGNEKLFF. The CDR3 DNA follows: TGTGCCAGCAGCCAAAACCGTCCAGGGGGGAATGAAAAACTGTTTTTT.

CDR3 residues: CASSQEQGGNQPQHF. The CDR3 nucleotides read TGCGCCAGCAGCCAAGAACAGGGGGGTAATCAGCCCCAGCATTTT. V is TRBV4-3 and J is TRBJ1-5; 8 nucleotides line up with TRBD1. This CDR3 spans 15 amino acids. CDR1 is LGHNA, CDR2 YSLEER, per germline. Trimming cost V 0 bases and J 4 bases; bases outside gene matches: 2.

As DNA, the CDR3 is TGTGCCACCAGCAGAGATGGCGGGGGTACGACCGGGGAGCTGTTTTTT. Its translation: CATSRDGGGTTGELFF. The chain carries TRBV15 and TRBJ2-2; 7 nucleotides align to TRBD2. The V segment lost 0 bases and the J segment 5 bases; nucleotides outside the gene matches: 6. The germline V gene encodes CDR1 LNHNV and CDR2 YYDKDF (reference sequence). This CDR3 is 16 amino acids long. The full variable domain, in which reference TRBV15 and TRBJ2-2 provide the parts outside the CDR3, is DAMVIQNPRYQVTQFGKPVTLSCSQTLNHNVMYWYQQKSSQAPKLLFHYYDKDFNNEADTPDNFQSRRPNTSFCFLDIRSPGLGDTAMYLCATSRDGGGTTGELFFGEGSRLTVL.

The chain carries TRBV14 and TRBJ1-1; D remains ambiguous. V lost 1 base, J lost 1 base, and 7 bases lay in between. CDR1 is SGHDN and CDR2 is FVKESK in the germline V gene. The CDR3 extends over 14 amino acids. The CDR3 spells CASSQVGGNTEAFF. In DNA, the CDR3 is TGTGCCAGCAGCCAAGTAGGTGGGAACACTGAAGCTTTCTTT.

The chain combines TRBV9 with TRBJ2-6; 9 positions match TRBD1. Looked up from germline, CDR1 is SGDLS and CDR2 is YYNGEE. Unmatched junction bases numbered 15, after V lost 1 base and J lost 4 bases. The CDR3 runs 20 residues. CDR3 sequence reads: CASSVLGGTGRYSGANVLTF. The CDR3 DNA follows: TGTGCCAGCAGCGTATTAGGTGGGACAGGGAGGTACTCCGGGGCCAACGTCCTGACTTTC.

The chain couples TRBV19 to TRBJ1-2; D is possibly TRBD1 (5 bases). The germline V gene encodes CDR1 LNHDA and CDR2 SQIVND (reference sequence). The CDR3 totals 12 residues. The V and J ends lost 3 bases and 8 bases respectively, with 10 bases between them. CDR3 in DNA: TGTGCCAGTAGTATCTCGGGGGAGGGCTACACCTTC. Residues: CASSISGEGYTF.

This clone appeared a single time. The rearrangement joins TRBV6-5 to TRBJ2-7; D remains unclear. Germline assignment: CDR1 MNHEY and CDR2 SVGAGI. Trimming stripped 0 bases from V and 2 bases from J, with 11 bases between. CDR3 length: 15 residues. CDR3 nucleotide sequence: TGTGCCAGCAGTTACTCGACCAAGGCGACCTACGAGCAGTACTTC. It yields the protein CASSYSTKATYEQYF.

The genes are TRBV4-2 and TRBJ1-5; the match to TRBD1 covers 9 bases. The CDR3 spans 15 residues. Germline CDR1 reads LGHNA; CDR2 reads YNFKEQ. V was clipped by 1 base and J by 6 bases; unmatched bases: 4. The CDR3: CASSQGDRDGQPQHF. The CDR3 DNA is TGTGCCAGCAGCCAAGGGGACAGGGACGGTCAGCCCCAGCATTTT.

The CDR3 region has the DNA TGTGCCTGGAGGTGGACAGGGGAGACTGAAGCTTTCTTT. Its translation is CAWRWTGETEAFF. The chain is built from TRBV30 and TRBJ1-1; TRBD1 matches at 9 bases. Per the germline V gene, CDR1 is GTSNPN and CDR2 is SVGIG (reference sequence). The CDR3 is made up of 13 amino acids. V lost 3 bases, J lost 5 bases, and 4 bases stayed unmatched.

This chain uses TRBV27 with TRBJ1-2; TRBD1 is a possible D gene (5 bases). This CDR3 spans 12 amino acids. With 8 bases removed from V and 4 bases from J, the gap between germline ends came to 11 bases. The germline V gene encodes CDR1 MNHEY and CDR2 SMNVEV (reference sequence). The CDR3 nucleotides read TGTGCCAGCTACGGGGCGACCTATGGCTACACCTTC. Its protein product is CASYGATYGYTF.

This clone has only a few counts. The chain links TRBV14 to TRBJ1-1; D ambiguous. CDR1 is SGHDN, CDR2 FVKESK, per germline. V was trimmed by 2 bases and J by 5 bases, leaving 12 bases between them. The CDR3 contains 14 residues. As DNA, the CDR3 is TGTGCCAGCAGCCAAACTCTGTCCTCTACTGAAGCTTTCTTT. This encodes CASSQTLSSTEAFF.

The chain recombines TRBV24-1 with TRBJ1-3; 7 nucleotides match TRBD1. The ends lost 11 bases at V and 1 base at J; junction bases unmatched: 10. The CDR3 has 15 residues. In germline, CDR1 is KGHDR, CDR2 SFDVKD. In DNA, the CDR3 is TGTGCCATCCACCTCTACAGGGGATCTGGAAACACCATATATTTT. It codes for CAIHLYRGSGNTIYF.

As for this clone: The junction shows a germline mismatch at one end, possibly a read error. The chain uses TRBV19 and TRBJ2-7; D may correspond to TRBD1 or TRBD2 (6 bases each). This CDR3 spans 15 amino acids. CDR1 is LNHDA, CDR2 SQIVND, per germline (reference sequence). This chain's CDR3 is CASSIARGVSYEQYF. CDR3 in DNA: TGTGCCAGTAGCATAGCAAGGGGGGTCTCCTACGAGCAGTACTTC.

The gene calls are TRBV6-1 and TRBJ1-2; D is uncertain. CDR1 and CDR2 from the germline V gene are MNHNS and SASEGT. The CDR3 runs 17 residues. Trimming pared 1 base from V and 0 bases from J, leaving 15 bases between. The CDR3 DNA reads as TGTGCCAGCAGTGAAGTCCGGGGTCCCCCTACTAACTATGGCTACACCTTC. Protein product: CASSEVRGPPTNYGYTF.

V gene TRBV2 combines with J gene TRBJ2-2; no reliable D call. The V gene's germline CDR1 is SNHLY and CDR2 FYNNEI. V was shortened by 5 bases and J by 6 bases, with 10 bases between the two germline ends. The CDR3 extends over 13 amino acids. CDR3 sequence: CASSSTPAGELFF. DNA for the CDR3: TGTGCCAGCAGTTCGACTCCGGCCGGGGAGCTGTTTTTT.

DNA for the CDR3: TGCGCCAGCAGCCAAGATGGCGGCAGCGGGGGGGTCTGGGATGAGCAGTTCTTC. Translation gives CASSQDGGSGGVWDEQFF. The rearrangement joins TRBV4-1 to TRBJ2-1, with 10 bases matching TRBD2. V shed 0 bases, J shed 8 bases, and the junction held 13 bases outside the gene matches. The CDR3 has 18 amino acids. Germline CDR1 MGHRA, CDR2 YSYEKL.

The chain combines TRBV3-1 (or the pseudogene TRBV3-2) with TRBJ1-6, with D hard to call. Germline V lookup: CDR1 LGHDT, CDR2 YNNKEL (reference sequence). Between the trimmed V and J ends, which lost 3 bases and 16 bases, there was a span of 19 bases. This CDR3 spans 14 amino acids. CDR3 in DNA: TGTGCCAGCAGCCACGTTCAAGGTGGCCCGACACTCCACTTT. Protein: CASSHVQGGPTLHF.